This T cell receptor (beta chain) emerged from a study of blood T cell repertoires in COVID-19. About the research overall: Acute and convalescent COVID-19 samples came from the United States, Italy and Spain. T cells, B-cell-depleted T cells, or PBMCs supplied cDNA or gDNA.

In the original analysis: Reference gene primers were amplified, and this amplification served to estimate nucleated cell counts. Profiling relied on immunoSEQ multiplex PCR, and the TCRdb table lists in-frame clones only, not all of them. The V and J calls and clone size come from that table; D and trimming were worked out from the DNA. The top ten clones hold roughly 6.6% of a sample with fewer than 450,000 clones, around nine tenths of them seen once. Seattle's enrolled individuals joined amid active infection and were then monitored longitudinally. The sequence came from a woman aged 70 to 79 with COVID-19, enrolled during active disease. The sample consisted of peripheral blood.

CDR3 sequence reads: CASSEGQGAGANVLTF. The CDR3 DNA follows: TGTGCCAGCAGCGAGGGACAGGGCGCCGGGGCCAACGTCCTGACTTTC. The chain is built from TRBV11-3 and TRBJ2-6; 9 nucleotides align to TRBD1. The CDR3 runs 16 residues. Germline lookup yields CDR1 SGHNT and CDR2 YENEEA. Trimming removed 5 bases from V and 4 bases from J; junction bases left unmatched: 6.